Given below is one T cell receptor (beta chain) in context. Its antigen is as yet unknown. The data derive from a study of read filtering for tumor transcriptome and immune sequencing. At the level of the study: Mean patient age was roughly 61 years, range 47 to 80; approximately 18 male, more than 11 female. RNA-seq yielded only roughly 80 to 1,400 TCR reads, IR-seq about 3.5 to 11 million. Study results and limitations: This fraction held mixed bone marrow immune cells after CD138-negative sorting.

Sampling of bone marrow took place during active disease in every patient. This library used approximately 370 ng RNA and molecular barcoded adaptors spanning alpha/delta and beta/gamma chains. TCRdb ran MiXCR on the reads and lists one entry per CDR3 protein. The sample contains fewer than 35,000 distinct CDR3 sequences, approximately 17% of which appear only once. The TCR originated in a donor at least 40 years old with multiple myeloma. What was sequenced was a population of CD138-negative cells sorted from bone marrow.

In DNA form, the CDR3 reads TGTGCCAGCAGCTTAGGCCAGGACTACAATGAGCAGTTCTTC. Protein product: CASSLGQDYNEQFF. The chain combines TRBV7-3 with TRBJ2-1; D call uncertain. V lost 2 bases, J lost 3 bases, and 8 bases lay in between. This CDR3 contains 14 residues. CDR1 is SGHTA and CDR2 is FQGTGA in the germline V gene.